Listed below are T cell receptor beta chains from one sample, sequenced in a study of blood T cell repertoires in COVID-19. The table came from immunoSEQ multiplex PCR; TCRdb's copy has only in-frame clones and leaves some out. The sample comprises tens of thousands of clones, approximately 80% of which are singletons, and 22% rests with the top ten. Material for sequencing was peripheral blood. The receptors derive from a man older than 75 with active or convalescent COVID-19. The CDR3 runs from the conserved cysteine through the conserved F or W. The order of the fields is V gene, clone size, D gene, J gene, CDR3 DNA, CDR3 protein. The D gene is left open where the match is weak. Some rows mark clone size as missing; the rest say once, few, many or name a class of expanded clone.

V: TRBV24-1; size: .; D: .; J: TRBJ2-3; DNA: TGTGCCACCAGTGATTTCGGGGTGACAGGGAGGGATACGCAGTATTTT; CDR3: CATSDFGVTGRDTQYF
V: TRBV2; size: .; D: .; J: TRBJ1-4; DNA: TGTGCCAGTTACATCTCGGGGTACGAAAAACTGTTTTTT; CDR3: CASYISGYEKLFF
V: TRBV4-3; size: few; D: .; J: TRBJ1-5; DNA: TGCGCCAGCAGCCAAGCAGCCGACATGCCCCAGCATTTT; CDR3: CASSQAADMPQHF
V: TRBV5-4; size: .; D: .; J: TRBJ2-3; DNA: TGTGCCAGCAGCTTCGGGGGCACAGATACGCAGTATTTT; CDR3: CASSFGGTDTQYF
V: TRBV4-2; size: .; D: .; J: TRBJ2-3; DNA: TGTGCCAGCAGCCAAGAAGGCGGGCGGGGAGGAGGCACAGATACGCAGTATTTT; CDR3: CASSQEGGRGGGTDTQYF
V: TRBV6-6; size: .; D: .; J: TRBJ1-5; DNA: TGTGCCAGCAGTTACGGCAGGGAGGGTCAGCCCCAGCATTTT; CDR3: CASSYGREGQPQHF
V: TRBV6-5; size: .; D: .; J: TRBJ1-1; DNA: TGTGCCAGCAGTACCTCCGACAGACGCTCAGCTGAAGCTTTCTTT; CDR3: CASSTSDRRSAEAFF
V: TRBV11-1; size: .; D: .; J: TRBJ2-7; DNA: TGTGCCAGCAGCTTAGAGTTTACTAGCTTCCACGAGCAGTACTTC; CDR3: CASSLEFTSFHEQYF
V: TRBV6-5; size: once; D: .; J: TRBJ2-3; DNA: TGTGCCATCTCCGGGAGTACAGATACGCAGTATTTT; CDR3: CAISGSTDTQYF
V: TRBV3-1/TRBV3-2; size: few; D: .; J: TRBJ2-2; DNA: TGTGCCAGCAGCCAAGACGGGGGAAGAACCGGGGAGCTGTTTTTT; CDR3: CASSQDGGRTGELFF
V: TRBV5-1; size: .; D: .; J: TRBJ1-1; DNA: TGCGCCAGCAGCTCCCCAAAAGCGGGGATTACTGAAGCTTTCTTT; CDR3: CASSSPKAGITEAFF
V: TRBV28; size: .; D: .; J: TRBJ1-1; DNA: TGTGCCAGCAGTTTTTTCGACACTGAAGCTTTCTTT; CDR3: CASSFFDTEAFF
V: TRBV18; size: .; D: .; J: TRBJ1-2; DNA: TGTGCCAGCTCACCAGCCCCCGGGAGCTATGGCTACACCTTC; CDR3: CASSPAPGSYGYTF
V: TRBV19; size: .; D: .; J: TRBJ1-5; DNA: TGTGCCAGCAATGAAATCGGGGGTCAGCCCCAGCATTTT; CDR3: CASNEIGGQPQHF
V: TRBV18; size: .; D: TRBD1; J: TRBJ1-5; DNA: TGTGCCAGCTCGAGGACAGGGGGGAATCAGCCCCAGCATTTT; CDR3: CASSRTGGNQPQHF
V: TRBV4-1; size: .; D: TRBD1; J: TRBJ2-1; DNA: TGCGCCAGCCGAACGGGACAGGGGAACAGCAATGAGCAGTTCTTC; CDR3: CASRTGQGNSNEQFF
V: TRBV12-3/TRBV12-4; size: .; D: .; J: TRBJ2-1; DNA: TGTGCCAGCAGGCGGGACCACTACAATGAGCAGTTCTTC; CDR3: CASRRDHYNEQFF
V: TRBV2; size: .; D: .; J: TRBJ2-5; DNA: TGTGCCAGCAGTCAAACAAGACAAGAGACCCAGTACTTC; CDR3: CASSQTRQETQYF
V: TRBV28; size: .; D: .; J: TRBJ2-2; DNA: TGTGCCAGCACGCACGGGGTCCCTAACACCGGGGAGCTGTTTTTT; CDR3: CASTHGVPNTGELFF
V: TRBV7-9; size: .; D: .; J: TRBJ1-1; DNA: TGTGCCAGCAGCCTCCAGGGGAACACTGAAGCTTTCTTT; CDR3: CASSLQGNTEAFF
V: TRBV4-3; size: few; D: .; J: TRBJ2-3; DNA: TGCGCCAGCAGCCAAGATCCTATCCTAGTCGCCGGTACGCAGTATTTT; CDR3: CASSQDPILVAGTQYF
V: TRBV5-1; size: once; D: TRBD2; J: TRBJ2-1; DNA: TGCGCCAGCAGCCCGACCGGGACTAGCGGGATGAGGGACAATGAGCAGTTCTTC; CDR3: CASSPTGTSGMRDNEQFF
V: TRBV9; size: .; D: .; J: TRBJ1-4; DNA: TGTGCCAGCAGCGCAGAAGTTAATGAAAAACTGTTTTTT; CDR3: CASSAEVNEKLFF
V: TRBV5-6; size: .; D: TRBD2; J: TRBJ2-2; DNA: TGTGCCAGCAGCTTGGGACTAGCGGGATATGCCGGGGAGCTGTTTTTT; CDR3: CASSLGLAGYAGELFF
V: TRBV28; size: .; D: TRBD1; J: TRBJ2-7; DNA: TGTGCCAGCAGAAAAGAGGACAGGGAAAAGCAGTACTTC; CDR3: CASRKEDREKQYF
V: TRBV9; size: .; D: .; J: TRBJ2-1; DNA: TGTGCCAGCAGCGTTATAAAGGAGTCCTCCTACAATGAGCAGTTCTTC; CDR3: CASSVIKESSYNEQFF
V: TRBV6-5; size: .; D: TRBD1; J: TRBJ1-5; DNA: TGTGCCAGCAGCAGACAGGGCCACTCCAATCAGCCCCAGCATTTT; CDR3: CASSRQGHSNQPQHF
V: TRBV11-2; size: .; D: TRBD2; J: TRBJ2-3; DNA: TGTGCCAGCAGCTCCCGGTTTAGCGGGTCTAGCACAGATACGCAGTATTTT; CDR3: CASSSRFSGSSTDTQYF
V: TRBV18; size: .; D: .; J: TRBJ1-1; DNA: TGTGCCAGCTCACCATCGGTACAGGGCTTCATGAACACTGAAGCTTTCTTT; CDR3: CASSPSVQGFMNTEAFF
V: TRBV28; size: .; D: TRBD2; J: TRBJ2-7; DNA: TGTGCCTCCACGGGAGGGTTCTACGAGCAGTACTTC; CDR3: CASTGGFYEQYF
V: TRBV5-1; size: .; D: .; J: TRBJ1-6; DNA: TGCGCCAGCAGCTTCAGTTACCCCGATTCACCCCTCCACTTT; CDR3: CASSFSYPDSPLHF
V: TRBV16; size: .; D: TRBD1; J: TRBJ2-2; DNA: TGTGCCAGCACGACCGGGACAGGGCTGACCGGGGAGCTGTTTTTT; CDR3: CASTTGTGLTGELFF
V: TRBV4-2; size: few; D: TRBD1; J: TRBJ1-6; DNA: TGTGCCAGCAGCCAAGACCATTGGACAGGGGTTTCATCACCCCTCCACTTT; CDR3: CASSQDHWTGVSSPLHF
V: TRBV19; size: few; D: TRBD1; J: TRBJ1-6; DNA: TGTGCCAGTAGCGGACAGGGCCATTCACCCCTCCACTTT; CDR3: CASSGQGHSPLHF
V: TRBV11-3; size: once; D: TRBD2; J: TRBJ2-3; DNA: TGTGCCAGCAGCTGGGCGGGAGGGCCAACAGATACGCAGTATTTT; CDR3: CASSWAGGPTDTQYF
V: TRBV27; size: .; D: TRBD1; J: TRBJ2-3; DNA: TGTGCCAGCACTCCCCCGGGACAGGGTTATACGCAGTATTTT; CDR3: CASTPPGQGYTQYF
V: TRBV7-9; size: .; D: TRBD1; J: TRBJ1-3; DNA: TGTGCCAGCGTTAGACAGGGCCCTACCTCTGGAAACACCATATATTTT; CDR3: CASVRQGPTSGNTIYF